This section outlines one T cell receptor (beta chain) sequence together with its context. This clone was counted between two and nine times. Which antigen it targets is not known. There are no base qualities to consult, and no much larger clone falls within one base. V ends up 10 bases short and J 4 bases short, with an unmatched junction base count of 7. CDR1 LNHDA and CDR2 SQIVND are derived from the germline V gene (reference sequence). Including the terminal cysteine and phenylalanine, the CDR3 comprises 14 residues. Of all the DNA, just the CDR3 is kept, 42 bases in frame from base 1. Focal radiation therapy combined with CTLA-4 blockade (ipilimumab) was tested in patients with chemo-refractory metastatic non-small-cell lung cancer. This record belongs to a study of radiotherapy plus CTLA-4 blockade in lung cancer (dated by TCRdb to 2016 to 2019). Looking at the study overall: Objective responses were observed in about 17% of enrolled patients, and disease control was achieved in approximately 29%.

Library preparation was by the immunoSEQ multiplex PCR assay. TCRdb took over this immuneACCESS table, retaining in-frame rearrangements with V and J assigned. Such tables are incomplete; in checked studies, under half of the missing clones stem from an unresolved V gene, and the remainder is unexplained. The sample yields tens of thousands of clones; around 78% were counted once. The leading ten clones occupy about 20% of the sample. What the work shows at the level of the full study, not this receptor alone: After treatment with radiotherapy and ipilimumab, TCR clones that originated in tumors expanded in peripheral blood. Increased serum interferon-beta after radiation, together with early dynamic changes in blood T cell clones, were reported to be the strongest predictors of response.

The receptor's source is a human donor with non-small cell lung cancer whose response to radiotherapy plus ipilimumab could not be evaluated. Some clones in this sample may be carry-over from other donors' samples. The sequence is built from TRBV19 and TRBJ2-6, and TRBD1 matches 7 of the central bases. The sequences come from peripheral blood, collected from a patient treated with radiotherapy plus ipilimumab. The sequenced DNA is TGTGCCACTAAGACAGGGAGAGGGGCCAACGTCCTGACTTTC. It encodes CATKTGRGANVLTF.